The rows below give T cell receptor beta chains drawn from one sample of a study of cytomegalovirus exposure and HLA in healthy donors. Profiling relied on immunoSEQ multiplex PCR, and the TCRdb table lists in-frame clones only, not all of them. The sample lists 150,000 to 200,000 clones; roughly 80% were seen once. The source material was PBMCs. The receptor set was obtained from a girl aged 2 to 9 in good health and CMV-seropositive. The CDR3 runs from the conserved cysteine through the conserved F or W. D genes are given only for firm matches. A row's size may be missing; if present it is once, few, many or a size class.

d_call j_call clone_size v_call cdr3_aa cdr3_nt
- TRBJ1-1 few TRBV5-1 CASRGPNTEAFF TGCGCCAGCAGGGGGCCCAACACTGAAGCTTTCTTT
TRBD1 TRBJ2-4 once TRBV30 CAWSPGQLAKNIQYF TGTGCCTGGAGTCCGGGACAGCTAGCCAAAAACATTCAGTACTTC
TRBD2 TRBJ2-3 - TRBV30 CAWSASGGTDTQYF TGTGCCTGGAGTGCTAGCGGGGGCACAGATACGCAGTATTTT
- TRBJ2-7 few TRBV2 CASSLSSYEQYF TGTGCCAGCAGTCTCAGCTCCTACGAGCAGTACTTC
- TRBJ2-1 - TRBV7-9 CASAAWTERGTSYNEQFF TGTGCCTCCGCAGCTTGGACAGAAAGGGGGACATCCTACAATGAGCAGTTCTTC
TRBD2 TRBJ2-1 - TRBV7-9 CASSPSGKPRYEQFF TGTGCCAGCAGCCCGAGCGGGAAGCCTCGATACGAGCAGTTCTTC
- TRBJ1-1 - TRBV7-3 CASSLGGPGDTEAFF TGTGCCAGCAGCTTGGGGGGACCGGGGGACACTGAAGCTTTCTTT
- TRBJ2-1 - TRBV6-1 CASRDLLGTDEQFF TGTGCCAGCAGGGACTTACTAGGAACCGATGAGCAGTTCTTC
- TRBJ2-3 - TRBV15 CATSREKNRYPTDTQYF TGTGCCACCAGCAGAGAAAAGAACAGATACCCCACAGATACGCAGTATTTT
TRBD1 TRBJ2-7 - TRBV27 CASSTWTGSYEQYF TGTGCCAGCAGTACCTGGACAGGGTCCTACGAGCAGTACTTC
TRBD1 TRBJ1-4 - TRBV7-9 CASSFAGQGAEDEKLFF TGTGCCAGCAGCTTCGCGGGACAGGGGGCGGAGGATGAAAAACTGTTTTTT
- TRBJ1-6 - TRBV30 CAWRGSSYNSPLHF TGTGCCTGGAGGGGGAGCTCCTATAATTCACCCCTCCACTTT
- TRBJ2-3 - TRBV29-1 CSVEGGDITSTDTQYF TGCAGCGTTGAGGGGGGGGACATAACTAGCACAGATACGCAGTATTTT
TRBD1 TRBJ1-1 once TRBV19 CASSIESTGGRVDTEAFF TGTGCCAGTAGTATAGAGTCGACAGGGGGCAGGGTGGACACTGAAGCTTTCTTT
- TRBJ2-5 few TRBV9 CASSAGPVGGQETQYF TGTGCCAGCAGCGCGGGGCCGGTGGGGGGTCAAGAGACCCAGTACTTC
- TRBJ1-1 - TRBV9 CASSVSGRENTEAFF TGTGCCAGCAGCGTCTCGGGGAGGGAGAACACTGAAGCTTTCTTT
- TRBJ1-5 - TRBV2 CASSEEQDSNQPQHF TGTGCCAGCAGTGAAGAGCAGGATAGCAATCAGCCCCAGCATTTT
- TRBJ1-5 - TRBV27 CASSFLNQPQHF TGTGCCAGCAGTTTTCTCAATCAGCCCCAGCATTTT
- TRBJ2-3 once TRBV19 CASSGRMTKGGTDTQYF TGTGCCAGTAGTGGCCGAATGACCAAGGGAGGCACAGATACGCAGTATTTT
- TRBJ2-5 - TRBV4-1 CASRPEGGDGVYTQYF TGCGCCAGCAGGCCGGAGGGTGGGGACGGGGTCTATACCCAGTACTTC
TRBD1 TRBJ1-5 - TRBV28 CASHGIQGIVNQPQHF TGTGCCAGCCACGGTATACAGGGGATTGTCAATCAGCCCCAGCATTTT
- TRBJ1-4 - TRBV7-9 CASSLGQGPEKLFF TGTGCCAGCAGCTTAGGGCAGGGGCCGGAAAAACTGTTTTTT
TRBD1 TRBJ1-1 - TRBV7-3 CASSLSGTGETEAFF TGTGCCAGCAGCTTAAGTGGGACAGGGGAGACTGAAGCTTTCTTT
TRBD1 TRBJ1-5 - TRBV4-1 CASAGGIHQPQHF TGCGCCAGTGCAGGGGGGATTCATCAGCCCCAGCATTTT
- TRBJ2-2 - TRBV9 CASSVRGGENTGELFF TGTGCCAGCAGCGTGCGAGGAGGGGAAAACACCGGGGAGCTGTTTTTT
- TRBJ2-5 once TRBV5-6 CASSRTDWQQETQYF TGTGCCAGCAGCCGAACCGACTGGCAACAAGAGACCCAGTACTTC
- TRBJ1-6 once TRBV30 CAWSAFYNSPLHF TGTGCCTGGAGTGCGTTCTATAATTCACCCCTCCACTTT
- TRBJ1-5 - TRBV4-1 CASSGRELSNQPQHF TGCGCCAGCAGCGGGAGGGAACTTAGCAATCAGCCCCAGCATTTT
TRBD2 TRBJ2-3 - TRBV5-1 CASSLGASGTGDTQYF TGCGCCAGCAGCCTGGGGGCTAGCGGGACCGGAGATACGCAGTATTTT
- TRBJ2-7 - TRBV7-9 CASSRLEEQYF TGTGCCAGCAGCAGACTGGAGGAGCAGTACTTC
TRBD1 TRBJ2-7 - TRBV10-2 CASSPLFTGGYEQYF TGCGCCAGCAGTCCCCTATTCACAGGGGGCTACGAGCAGTACTTC
- TRBJ1-5 - TRBV28 CASSLEGALRPQHF TGTGCCAGCAGTTTAGAAGGGGCCCTAAGGCCCCAGCATTTT
TRBD1 TRBJ2-5 - TRBV6-6 CASRGGQGRRETQYF TGTGCCAGCAGGGGCGGACAGGGACGCAGGGAGACCCAGTACTTC